The rows below give T cell receptor beta chains drawn from one sample of a study of vaccination and CD4 T cells after COVID-19. TCRdb re-derived calls from the PCR reads in MiXCR, one entry per CDR3 protein. The sample has approximately 17,000 distinct CDR3 sequences, approximately 48% seen once. These receptors' antigens are unknown. Material: CD4+ T cells from blood, cultured in vitro. These TCRs come from a human donor who had recovered from COVID-19. Each CDR3 is given with its conserved first and last residue. The order of the fields is CDR3 length, J gene, clone size, D gene, V gene, CDR3 DNA, CDR3 protein. The D gene is left open where the match is weak. Clone size, where shown, is once, few, many, or a class for clones that have expanded.

>17|TRBJ2-2|-|-|TRBV12-3/TRBV12-4
TGTGCCAGCAGTCCTCTGATGGTGGCCCCTGGCACCGGGGAGCTGTTTTTT
CASSPLMVAPGTGELFF
>15|TRBJ2-5|-|TRBD2|TRBV12-3/TRBV12-4
TGTGCCAGCACCCAAGGGCCTAGCGGGAGTGAGACCCAGTACTTC
CASTQGPSGSETQYF
>12|TRBJ1-2|few|-|TRBV6-1
TGTGCCAGCAGTCTGGTAGACTATGGCTACACCTTC
CASSLVDYGYTF
>13|TRBJ2-7|-|-|TRBV6-5
TGTGCCAGCAGTTCCTCCAGGGTCTACGAGCAGTACTTC
CASSSSRVYEQYF
>15|TRBJ2-1|-|-|TRBV4-2
TGTGCCAGCAGCCTGGCGAGGGTCTCCTACAATGAGCAGTTCTTC
CASSLARVSYNEQFF
>11|TRBJ2-7|-|-|TRBV20-1
TGCAGTGCTAGCAGAGGGGACGAGCAGTACTTC
CSASRGDEQYF
>13|TRBJ1-1|-|-|TRBV7-2
TGTGCCAGCAGCTACCGAATGAACACTGAAGCTTTCTTT
CASSYRMNTEAFF
>11|TRBJ2-7|-|-|TRBV20-1
TGCAGTGCAATGGGACCTTACGAGCAGTACTTC
CSAMGPYEQYF
>15|TRBJ1-5|few|-|TRBV7-2
TGTGCCAGCAGCTTAGAGCTAGGCATTAATCAGCCCCAGCATTTT
CASSLELGINQPQHF
>13|TRBJ1-1|-|-|TRBV28
TGTGCCAGCAGCCGCATGGGCAAAACTGAAGCTTTCTTT
CASSRMGKTEAFF
>12|TRBJ1-2|-|TRBD1|TRBV20-1
TGCAGTGCCGACTCAGGGGGTCAGGGCTACACCTTC
CSADSGGQGYTF
>14|TRBJ1-2|-|-|TRBV2
TGTGCCAGCAGCCCCCCGGGGCCCGCTTATGGCTACACCTTC
CASSPPGPAYGYTF
>16|TRBJ2-7|-|TRBD1|TRBV11-3
TGTGCCAGCAGCCTACACATGACAGGGGGCCCGTCTGAGCAGTACTTC
CASSLHMTGGPSEQYF
>15|TRBJ2-3|-|TRBD2|TRBV19
TGTGCCAGTAGGGACCAGACGGGAGGAGTCTATACGCAGTATTTT
CASRDQTGGVYTQYF
>13|TRBJ1-5|once|-|TRBV12-3/TRBV12-4
TGTGCCAGCAGCAGGGATCTCAATCAGCCCCAGCATTTT
CASSRDLNQPQHF
>12|TRBJ1-1|few|-|TRBV29-1
TGCAGCGTTGAGGGGGGAGGCATTGAAGCTTTCTTT
CSVEGGGIEAFF
>13|TRBJ2-5|-|TRBD2|TRBV6-1
TGTGCCAGCAGGGACTCCGGGAGGGAGACCCAGTACTTC
CASRDSGRETQYF
>18|TRBJ2-3|-|TRBD1|TRBV6-2/TRBV6-3
TGTGCCAGCAGTCCGCCACCTAGACAGGGGGAGAGCACAGATACGCAGTATTTT
CASSPPPRQGESTDTQYF
>15|TRBJ2-3|-|TRBD1|TRBV5-1
TGCGCCAGCAGCTTCAGTGGACAGGGGGCAGATACGCAGTATTTT
CASSFSGQGADTQYF
>16|TRBJ1-6|-|-|TRBV11-3
TGTGCCAGCAGCCCAGCGGGGGGTTCCCCTGATTCACCCCTCCACTTT
CASSPAGGSPDSPLHF
>15|TRBJ2-6|-|-|TRBV6-1
TGTGCCAGCAGCTCCGACAACTCTGGGGCCAACGTCCTGACTTTC
CASSSDNSGANVLTF
>13|TRBJ2-7|-|TRBD2|TRBV30
TGTGCCTGGACTTACGGACTAGCGGACGAGCAGTACTTC
CAWTYGLADEQYF
>15|TRBJ2-1|-|TRBD2|TRBV10-2
TGCGCCAGCAGTGGGGGGGTAGCGGGAGAGGATGAGCAGTTCTTC
CASSGGVAGEDEQFF
>14|TRBJ2-5|few|TRBD2|TRBV7-7
TGTGCTAGCAGCTTAAATCGGGGAGGGGAGACCCAGTACTTC
CASSLNRGGETQYF
>16|TRBJ1-2|-|TRBD1|TRBV27
TGTGCCAGCAGCCCCAATCCGACAGGGAACAACTATGGCTACACCTTC
CASSPNPTGNNYGYTF
>16|TRBJ2-7|-|TRBD2|TRBV7-2
TGTGCCAGCAGCCCGACTAGCGGGAGGGCCTATGGCGAGCAGTACTTC
CASSPTSGRAYGEQYF
>15|TRBJ2-6|-|-|TRBV23-1
TGCGCCAGCAGTCCCGACAGGCCTGGGGCCAACGTCCTGACTTTC
CASSPDRPGANVLTF
>14|TRBJ1-4|-|TRBD1|TRBV27
TGTGCCAGCAGTGGACAGGGAACTAATGAAAAACTGTTTTTT
CASSGQGTNEKLFF
>14|TRBJ2-7|few|-|TRBV12-3/TRBV12-4
TGTGCCAGCAGCCGGAGCGGAGGGATGGGCGAGCAGTACTTC
CASSRSGGMGEQYF
>14|TRBJ2-7|-|-|TRBV7-2
TGTGCCAGCAGCTACGCCCAGGGGACCTACGAGCAGTACTTC
CASSYAQGTYEQYF
>16|TRBJ2-7|once|TRBD1|TRBV15
TGTGCCACCAGCAGTGCCCTGGGACAGGTCTCCTACGAGCAGTACTTC
CATSSALGQVSYEQYF
>17|TRBJ1-2|-|TRBD1|TRBV27
TGTGCCAGCAGCGACAAACAGGGGATGGGAGCTAACTATGGCTACACCTTC
CASSDKQGMGANYGYTF
>14|TRBJ2-7|-|-|TRBV28
TGTGCCAGCAGTCCATCCGGGGGCTCCTACGAGCAGTACTTC
CASSPSGGSYEQYF